The rows below give T cell receptor beta chains drawn from one sample of a study of T cell responses to AZD1222 COVID-19 vaccine. This table comes from immunoSEQ multiplex PCR, and its TCRdb copy is limited to in-frame clones, with some not included. The data contain about 100,000 clones, 84% of them singletons. Sequencing used peripheral blood, obtained on day 0 of AZD1222 vaccination. The receptors here all came from an adult in good health. Both conserved end residues are part of each CDR3. A D gene is named only where the DNA matches it firmly. Clone sizes are given selectively: once, few, many, or a class where the clone is expanded.

>TRBV11-3|TRBJ2-5|once|TRBD2
TGTGCCAGCAGCTTAGGGTCGGCGGGGGTTCGTCAAGAGACCCAGTACTTC
CASSLGSAGVRQETQYF
>TRBV6-5|TRBJ1-1|NA|NA
TGTGCCAGCAGGCGGACATCAAACACTGAAGCTTTCTTT
CASRRTSNTEAFF
>TRBV10-2|TRBJ2-1|NA|TRBD2
TGCGCCAGCAGTGTGACTAGCGGGAGATTGTACAATGAGCAGTTCTTC
CASSVTSGRLYNEQFF
>TRBV7-9|TRBJ2-3|once|TRBD2
TGTGCCAGCATATGGGGAACGGGAGGGCCCACAGATACGCAGTATTTT
CASIWGTGGPTDTQYF
>TRBV3-1/TRBV3-2|TRBJ1-5|few|NA
TGTGCCAGCAGCCTCAGGGGTGGGGATCAGCCCCAGCATTTT
CASSLRGGDQPQHF
>TRBV12-5|TRBJ1-4|NA|NA
TGTGCTAGTGCCTCCGGGACGGCAACTAATGAAAAACTGTTTTTT
CASASGTATNEKLFF
>TRBV19|TRBJ1-2|NA|TRBD1
TGTGCCAGTAGTCCATCCGGGACAGGGAACTATGGCTACACCTTC
CASSPSGTGNYGYTF
>TRBV5-1|TRBJ1-2|NA|NA
TGCGCCAGCAGCTTGGGGCAGGGAAACTATGGCTACACCTTC
CASSLGQGNYGYTF
>TRBV25-1|TRBJ2-7|NA|TRBD1
TGTGCCAGCAGTGAATGGGACAGGGACGAGCAGTACTTC
CASSEWDRDEQYF
>TRBV7-6|TRBJ2-2|NA|NA
TGTGCCAGCAGCTTAGAGAGGGTCGCCGGGGAGCTGTTTTTT
CASSLERVAGELFF
>TRBV19|TRBJ1-1|NA|TRBD1
TGTGCCAGTAAAAAAAGACAGGGGTCGTCCGAGGACACTGAAGCTTTCTTT
CASKKRQGSSEDTEAFF
>TRBV20-1|TRBJ2-7|NA|NA
TGCAGTGCTAGTTTGGGCCGGGGGCCCCACGAGCAGTACTTC
CSASLGRGPHEQYF
>TRBV12-3/TRBV12-4|TRBJ1-5|NA|NA
TGTGCCAGCAGTTTAGATGACTATCAGCCCCAGCATTTT
CASSLDDYQPQHF
>TRBV4-1|TRBJ2-2|NA|NA
TGCGCCAGCAGCCTAACAAGTCATTCACCCGGGGAGCTGTTTTTT
CASSLTSHSPGELFF